One and the same sample provided the 29 T cell receptor beta chains below, sequenced in a study of blood T cell repertoires in COVID-19 (TCRdb year 2020). Library preparation used the immunoSEQ multiplex PCR assay. Not all clones reach the TCRdb copy of this immuneACCESS table, which keeps in-frame sequences only. Checked studies attribute under half of the gap to unresolved V genes and leave the rest unexplained. The sample table shows 280,000 or so clones, and around nine tenths are seen once. The top ten clones comprise roughly 6.2% of the sample. Source material: PBMCs or T cells enriched from blood (not recorded which). These receptors originate from a woman in her thirties or forties who had recovered from COVID-19.

This clone came up once. This rearrangement joins TRBV18 to TRBJ1-1, with 8 bases fitting TRBD1. This CDR3 has 16 amino acids. J was trimmed by 0 bases and V by 3 bases; bases with no gene match: 6. Germline V CDR1 and CDR2: KGHSH, LQKENI. DNA of the CDR3: TGTGCCAGCTCACCGGGGACAGGCCTTATGAACACTGAAGCTTTCTTT. This encodes CASSPGTGLMNTEAFF.

This clone was counted between two and nine times. The chain links TRBV28 to TRBJ1-2; D gene ambiguous. Looked up from germline, CDR1 is MDHEN and CDR2 is SYDVKM. This CDR3 spans 14 amino acids. With 6 bases removed from V and 6 bases from J, the gap between germline ends came to 17 bases. The DNA of the CDR3 is TGTGCCAGCAGCCCCACCATGGTCCTAGATGGCTACACCTTC. Protein product: CASSPTMVLDGYTF.

The V call is TRBV5-1, the J call TRBJ1-1, with 7 bases fitting TRBD1. The CDR3 contains 14 residues. The trim removed 2 bases at V and 5 bases at J, leaving 6 bases unmatched. Germline loops: CDR1 SGHRS, CDR2 YFSETQ. The CDR3: CASSFYRGRTEAFF. CDR3 in DNA: TGCGCCAGCAGCTTTTATAGGGGGCGAACTGAAGCTTTCTTT. The full variable domain, its missing parts supplied by reference TRBV5-1 and TRBJ1-1, is KAGVTQTPRYLIKTRGQQVTLSCSPISGHRSVSWYQQTPGQGLQFLFEYFSETQRNKGNFPGRFSGRQFSNSRSEMNVSTLELGDSALYLCASSFYRGRTEAFFGQGTRLTVV.

The J gene is TRBJ2-3, the V gene TRBV2, with 7 bases lining up with TRBD2. Germline V gene lookup returns CDR1 SNHLY and CDR2 FYNNEI. The ends lost 6 bases at V and 6 bases at J; junction bases unmatched: 9. The CDR3 is 14 amino acids. This chain's CDR3 is CASSKREVGDTQYF. CDR3 sequence (DNA): TGTGCCAGCAGCAAACGGGAGGTTGGTGATACGCAGTATTTT.

This clone was picked up one time. This rearrangement joins TRBV19 to TRBJ2-7; weak D call: TRBD1 (5 bases). Trimming pared 6 bases from V and 0 bases from J, leaving 12 bases between. Germline loops: CDR1 LNHDA, CDR2 SQIVND (reference sequence). The CDR3 length is 14 residues. CDR3 in amino acids: CASSLDRGSYEQYF. The CDR3 nucleotides are TGTGCCAGTAGCCTCGACAGAGGCTCCTACGAGCAGTACTTC. Filled out from reference TRBV19 and TRBJ2-7, the complete variable domain reads DGGITQSPKYLFRKEGQNVTLSCEQNLNHDAMYWYRQDPGQGLRLIYYSQIVNDFQKGDIAEGYSVSREKKESFPLTVTSAQKNPTAFYLCASSLDRGSYEQYFGPGTRLTVT.

This clone was seen only once. The rearrangement joins TRBV7-2 to TRBJ2-7; no firm D call. The CDR3 has 15 amino acids. The V gene lost 5 bases and the J gene lost 0 bases, with 14 bases spanning the gap. CDR1 and CDR2 from the germline V gene are SGHTA and FQGNSA. In nucleotides, the CDR3 is TGTGCCAGCAGCGACCTAAGCGCGAGCTCCTACGAGCAGTACTTC. The encoded protein is CASSDLSASSYEQYF.

J is TRBJ2-3 and V is TRBV12-5, with D possibly matching TRBD2 (6 bases). CDR1 and CDR2 (germline): LGHNT, FRNRAP. Deletions cut 8 bases from V and 4 bases from J, with 13 bases between. This CDR3 comprises 13 residues. The CDR3 region has the DNA TGTGCTAGTCGGGAGCCCGGTTCAGATACGCAGTATTTT. Protein: CASREPGSDTQYF.

J is TRBJ1-2 and V is TRBV24-1, with D uncertain. Germline V gene lookup returns CDR1 KGHDR and CDR2 SFDVKD. Trimming took off 0 bases at V and 4 bases at J, with 11 bases between the two ends. The CDR3 is made up of 15 amino acids. For the CDR3, the DNA is TGTGCCACCAGTGATTTGCGGTCAGGTTTCTATGGCTACACCTTC. Its translation is CATSDLRSGFYGYTF.

This clone has just one count. V and J are TRBV7-3 and TRBJ2-2; TRBD2 matches at 10 bases. The CDR3 runs 14 residues. In germline, CDR1 is SGHTA, CDR2 FQGTGA. Trimming cost V 2 bases and J 7 bases; bases outside gene matches: 1. CDR3 sequence: CASSLGLADGELFF. Here the CDR3 DNA reads TGTGCCAGCAGCTTAGGACTAGCGGACGGGGAGCTGTTTTTT.

The V gene is TRBV5-8, the J gene TRBJ1-4; TRBD1 might be the D (5 bases). The CDR3 has 17 amino acids. Looked up from germline, CDR1 is SGHTS and CDR2 is YDEGEE. V shed 5 bases and J shed 2 bases, with 19 bases lying between them. The CDR3 nucleotides are TGTGCCAGCAGGCCGGAAAGGGGCGCCGGGACTAATGAAAAACTGTTTTTT. It encodes CASRPERGAGTNEKLFF.

For this clone: This sample also contains other DNA sequences that code for the same CDR3. The CDR3, as DNA: TGTGCCAGCTCACCAGGACAGGATCAGCCCCAGCATTTT. Its translation: CASSPGQDQPQHF. The J gene is TRBJ1-5, the V gene TRBV18, with 7 nucleotides matching TRBD1. Trimming took 2 bases from V and 5 from J; bases not matched to a gene: 0. The CDR3 sequence is 13 residues long. The germline V gene has CDR1 KGHSH and CDR2 LQKENI.

This clone was picked up many times. The chain carries TRBV2 and TRBJ2-7; 8 bases agree with TRBD2. Looked up from germline, CDR1 is SNHLY and CDR2 is FYNNEI. The CDR3 is 15 residues long. The ends lost 8 bases at V and 2 bases at J; junction bases unmatched: 11. CDR3 coding DNA: TGTGCCAGCGAGGCAGCGGGAGTCCTCCCCTACGAGCAGTACTTC. Residues: CASEAAGVLPYEQYF.

The V gene is TRBV7-9, the J gene TRBJ1-4; unclear D gene. V lost 3 bases and J 7 bases, leaving 9 bases between the germline ends. From germline, CDR1 is SEHNR and CDR2 FQNEAQ (reference sequence). The CDR3 length is 13 residues. CDR3 loop: CASSLTRREKLFF. CDR3 in DNA: TGTGCCAGCAGCTTGACACGCCGTGAAAAACTGTTTTTT.

This chain connects TRBV28 to TRBJ1-6; no reliable D call. The germline CDR1 and CDR2 sequences are MDHEN and SYDVKM. The CDR3 totals 12 residues. Trimming removed 11 bases at V and 7 bases at J, with 12 bases between. The CDR3 loop is CAAGGRNSPLHF. The CDR3 bases are TGTGCCGCCGGAGGGAGGAATTCACCCCTCCACTTT. Full variable domain (outside the CDR3, taken from reference TRBV28 and TRBJ1-6): DVKVTQSSRYLVKRTGEKVFLECVQDMDHENMFWYRQDPGLGLRLIYFSYDVKMKEKGDIPEGYSVSREKKERFSLILESASTNQTSMYLCAAGGRNSPLHFGNGTRLTVT.

This chain joins TRBV28 and TRBJ2-3; the match to TRBD2 covers 8 bases. This CDR3 region has 16 residues. Germline V CDR1 and CDR2: MDHEN, SYDVKM. Trimming removed 2 bases from V and 2 bases from J; junction bases left unmatched: 6. Written as DNA, the CDR3 is TGTGCCAGCAGTTTAAGCGGACTAGCTAACACAGATACGCAGTATTTT. Protein: CASSLSGLANTDTQYF.

The chain couples TRBV6-1 to TRBJ2-1; D is unclear. V shed 0 bases and J shed 2 bases, with 5 bases lying between them. CDR1 is MNHNS and CDR2 is SASEGT in the germline V gene. The CDR3 has 14 residues. The CDR3 loop reads CASSEASTYNEQFF. The CDR3 DNA reads as TGTGCCAGCAGTGAAGCCAGTACCTACAATGAGCAGTTCTTC.

The chain links TRBV30 to TRBJ2-7; 12 bases map to TRBD2. This CDR3 is built from 14 residues. V dropped 5 bases and J dropped 2; count of bases not matched to a gene: 4. Germline CDR1 is GTSNPN and CDR2 is SVGIG (reference sequence). The CDR3 nucleotides are TGTGCCTGGGGTCTAGCGGGAGGGACCTACGAGCAGTACTTC. It translates to CAWGLAGGTYEQYF. Full variable domain (missing parts from reference TRBV30 and TRBJ2-7): SQTIHQWPATLVQPVGSPLSLECTVEGTSNPNLYWYRQAAGRGLQLLFYSVGIGQISSEVPQNLSASRPQDRQFILSSKKLLLSDSGFYLCAWGLAGGTYEQYFGPGTRLTVT.

CDR3 DNA: TGTGCCAGCAGTTTCTTATTTGGGACTAGCGGGACAGATACGCAGTATTTT. This translates into CASSFLFGTSGTDTQYF. The chain has TRBV28 and TRBJ2-3, with 12 bases identical to TRBD2. The CDR3 extends over 17 amino acids. The germline gives CDR1 MDHEN, CDR2 SYDVKM. J gave up 3 bases and V 3 bases, and 7 bases lay outside the gene matches. Drawing the rest from reference TRBV28 and TRBJ2-3, the complete variable domain is DVKVTQSSRYLVKRTGEKVFLECVQDMDHENMFWYRQDPGLGLRLIYFSYDVKMKEKGDIPEGYSVSREKKERFSLILESASTNQTSMYLCASSFLFGTSGTDTQYFGPGTRLTVL.

This clone was seen a single time. This chain links TRBV24-1 with TRBJ1-4, with TRBD1 matching 11 bases. CDR1 is KGHDR, CDR2 SFDVKD, per germline. J gave up 8 bases and V 3 bases, and 4 bases lay outside the gene matches. This CDR3 has 15 residues. CDR3 DNA sequence: TGTGCCACCAGTGATGGGACAGGGGGGGAGGAAAAACTGTTTTTT. It translates to CATSDGTGGEEKLFF.

This chain joins TRBV13 and TRBJ1-2; possibly TRBD1 for D (5 bases). The CDR3 length is 14 residues. CDR1 is PRHDT, CDR2 FYEKMQ, per germline (reference sequence). The ends were cut back, 0 bases at V and 4 bases at J, with 9 bases in the middle. This CDR3 reads CASSLGNRIYGYTF. The CDR3 region has the DNA TGTGCCAGCAGCTTAGGGAACAGGATCTATGGCTACACCTTC.

This clone has more than one count but fewer than ten. Other DNA sequences from this sample encode an identical CDR3 as well. V is TRBV4-3 and J is TRBJ2-7; perhaps TRBD2 as D (6 bases). The germline V gene has CDR1 LGHNA and CDR2 YSLEER. V lost 0 bases to trimming and J lost 4 bases, with 13 bases between them. This CDR3 has 15 residues. In DNA, the CDR3 is TGCGCCAGCAGCCAAGATCGGGGAGGCTCATACGAGCAGTACTTC. This sequence encodes CASSQDRGGSYEQYF.

The chain uses TRBV11-3 and TRBJ2-1, with no clear D. Germline V gives CDR1 SGHNT, CDR2 YENEEA. Trimming removed 1 base from V and 9 bases from J, with 16 bases in between. The CDR3 is 15 residues long. CDR3 residues: CASSLAHTSAGEQFF. The CDR3 coding sequence is TGTGCCAGCAGCTTAGCCCACACTTCCGCAGGTGAGCAGTTCTTC.

The rearrangement uses TRBV4-3 and TRBJ2-7; TRBD1 matches 9 bases. Germline V gene sequence: CDR1 LGHNA, CDR2 YSLEER. V gave up 4 bases and J gave up 6 bases; unmatched junction bases: 7. The CDR3 has 14 amino acids. The CDR3 DNA sequence: TGCGCCAGCAGCCCGACTTACAGGGGGCGCGAGCAGTACTTC. Its protein is CASSPTYRGREQYF.

The sample holds a few counts of this clone. The rearrangement joins TRBV5-1 to TRBJ1-1, with a possible D match to TRBD1 (6 bases). CDR1 and CDR2 (germline): SGHRS, YFSETQ. V lost 7 bases and J 2 bases, leaving 15 bases between the germline ends. This CDR3 comprises 14 residues. The CDR3 nucleotides read TGCGCCAGCCGATACACAGGGACAAACACTGAAGCTTTCTTT. Its protein product is CASRYTGTNTEAFF.

J is TRBJ2-1 and V is TRBV7-2; tentative D call: TRBD1 (5 bases). CDR3 size: 15 residues. In germline, CDR1 is SGHTA, CDR2 FQGNSA. With 1 base removed from V and 3 bases from J, the gap between germline ends came to 10 bases. The CDR3: CASSLGQGGYNEQFF. DNA of the CDR3: TGTGCCAGCAGCTTAGGTCAGGGCGGCTACAATGAGCAGTTCTTC. Together with reference TRBV7-2 and TRBJ2-1, the CDR3 gives the full variable domain: GAGVSQSPSNKVTEKGKDVELRCDPISGHTALYWYRQSLGQGLEFLIYFQGNSAPDKSGLPSDRFSAERTGGSVSTLTIQRTQQEDSAVYLCASSLGQGGYNEQFFGPGTRLTVL.

CDR3 bases: TGTGCCAGCAGCTCTACCTCAGGGGGTGGACTAGCGGGAAACAATGAGCAGTTCTTC. It translates to CASSSTSGGGLAGNNEQFF. This chain links TRBV7-2 with TRBJ2-1; 12 nucleotides agree with TRBD2. V trimming: 4 bases; J trimming: 5 bases; junction bases outside the gene matches: 15. The CDR3 covers 19 residues. CDR1 SGHTA and CDR2 FQGNSA come from the germline V gene.

V usage is TRBV29-1 and J usage is TRBJ2-7; 10 bases fit TRBD2. Germline V gives CDR1 SQVTM, CDR2 ANQGSEA. The CDR3 extends over 13 amino acids. Germline trimming cut 7 bases from V and 3 bases from J; bases unmatched to any gene: 6. The CDR3 DNA reads TGCAGCGCCTCAGCGGGGGGGGGCTACGAGCAGTACTTC. It specifies CSASAGGGYEQYF.

This chain uses TRBV18 with TRBJ1-2; 8 nucleotides match TRBD1. The CDR3 spans 16 residues. After removal of 2 bases from V and 5 bases from J, the junction contained 10 bases not matched to a gene. CDR1 KGHSH and CDR2 LQKENI come from the germline V gene. The CDR3 DNA is TGTGCCAGCTCACCATTAGGACAGGGAGACGTTTATGGCTACACCTTC. This sequence encodes CASSPLGQGDVYGYTF.

V usage is TRBV28 and J usage is TRBJ2-7; 8 bases fit TRBD1. The V segment lost 6 bases and the J segment 6 bases; nucleotides outside the gene matches: 16. Per germline, CDR1 MDHEN and CDR2 SYDVKM. The CDR3 totals 16 residues. Here the CDR3 DNA reads TGTGCCAGCAGCTACTCCGGGACAGGTGGTTTTGGCGAGCAGTACTTC. This encodes CASSYSGTGGFGEQYF.